Below, 23 T cell receptor beta chains from the same sample are listed, as sequenced in a study of T cells expressing NK-cell markers. TCRdb reprocessed the 5' RACE reads; each CDR3 protein has one entry and no DNA is given. The sample shows some 450,000 distinct CDR3 sequences, and roughly 7.2% sits with its ten largest clones. Sequenced sample: blood T cells: a sorted CD56 or NKG2C T cell subset, CD4+ or CD8+ T cells, or bulk PBMC T cells (not recorded which). These TCRs come from a woman between 18 and 70 years old in good health.

The rearrangement uses TRBV5-4 and TRBJ1-2; the D gene TCRdb calls, TRBD1, cannot be checked with no DNA. Looked up from germline, CDR1 is SGHNT and CDR2 is YYREEE (reference sequence). CDR3 length: 12 amino acids. The CDR3: CASSDRGYGYTF.

The chain employs TRBV7-9 and TRBJ1-5; the TCRdb D gene call, TRBD1, has no DNA to confirm it. Germline CDR1 is SEHNR and CDR2 is FQNEAQ (reference sequence). The CDR3 sequence is 15 residues long. The CDR3 loop reads CASSSDRASNQPQHF.

This chain connects TRBV5-3 to TRBJ1-5. TRBV5-3 is reported as an ORF; its role is uncertain. The CDR3 is 15 residues long. The CDR3 reads CARSAGRTSNQPQHF.

V is TRBV9 and J is TRBJ1-5; TCRdb selects TRBD1, and the lack of DNA leaves this call unchecked. The CDR3 sequence is 15 residues long. CDR1 is SGDLS and CDR2 is YYNGEE in the germline V gene. CDR3 protein: CASSERDRGHQPQHF.

V gene TRBV9 combines with J gene TRBJ2-3. The CDR3 is made up of 13 amino acids. Germline V gene sequence: CDR1 SGDLS, CDR2 YYNGEE. The CDR3 loop is CASSVQFTDTQYF.

The chain has TRBV29-1 and TRBJ2-1. CDR3 length: 12 amino acids. From germline, CDR1 is SQVTM and CDR2 ANQGSEA. The CDR3 region is CSVEETRYEQFF.

This sequence joins TRBV12-3 or TRBV12-4 and TRBJ1-2; TCRdb's D gene call, TRBD1, goes unchecked for lack of DNA. The CDR3 consists of 14 residues. CDR3 loop: CASSSLQGPYGYTF.

The genes are TRBV3-1 and TRBJ2-1; TCRdb's assignment of TRBD2 cannot be checked, as there is no DNA. The germline V gene has CDR1 LGHDT and CDR2 YNNKEL (reference sequence). The CDR3 totals 16 residues. The CDR3 protein is CASSPAVAGTYNEQFF.

The gene calls are TRBV7-2 and TRBJ2-4; TCRdb's D gene call, TRBD2, goes unchecked for lack of DNA. Germline CDR1 is SGHTA and CDR2 is FQGNSA. The CDR3 covers 17 residues. The CDR3 region is CASSSGWAGGAKNIQYF.

The gene calls are TRBV12-3 or TRBV12-4 and TRBJ1-4. The CDR3 totals 14 residues. The CDR3 is CARPSPSTNEKLFF.

The V gene is TRBV7-2, the J gene TRBJ2-2; the TCRdb D gene call, TRBD1, has no DNA to confirm it. The CDR3 has 15 amino acids. The germline V gene has CDR1 SGHTA and CDR2 FQGNSA. This chain's CDR3 is CASSRDTYNTGELFF.

The rearrangement joins TRBV6-1 to TRBJ2-5; TCRdb returns TRBD1, unconfirmable since there is no DNA. The germline V gene encodes CDR1 MNHNS and CDR2 SASEGT. CDR3 length: 14 amino acids. CDR3: CASSSPGWEETQYF.

This chain connects TRBV15 to TRBJ1-6. Per the germline V gene, CDR1 is LNHNV and CDR2 is YYDKDF (reference sequence). This CDR3 contains 13 residues. CDR3 sequence reads: CATSRPPTSPLHF.

This chain uses TRBV28 with TRBJ1-5. The CDR3 totals 12 residues. Germline lookup yields CDR1 MDHEN and CDR2 SYDVKM. The CDR3 loop reads CASANGGQPQHF. The entire variable domain, with the rest obtained from reference TRBV28 and TRBJ1-5, is as follows: DVKVTQSSRYLVKRTGEKVFLECVQDMDHENMFWYRQDPGLGLRLIYFSYDVKMKEKGDIPEGYSVSREKKERFSLILESASTNQTSMYLCASANGGQPQHFGDGTRLSIL.

This chain connects TRBV12-3 or TRBV12-4 to TRBJ1-2; TCRdb indicates TRBD1, and absent DNA this call remains unverified. This CDR3 comprises 13 residues. The CDR3 here is CASSTGTGYGYTF.

The rearrangement joins TRBV5-1 to TRBJ1-1. This CDR3 is built from 14 residues. Per the germline V gene, CDR1 is SGHRS and CDR2 is YFSETQ. CDR3 region: CASKFRAMNTEAFF.

The V call is TRBV29-1, the J call TRBJ2-3; TCRdb indicates TRBD1, and absent DNA this call remains unverified. The germline CDR1 and CDR2 sequences are SQVTM and ANQGSEA. The CDR3 runs to 15 residues. CDR3 sequence reads: CSVDQGTGGTDTQYF.

The chain carries TRBV3-1 and TRBJ2-7; as DNA is missing, the TRBD1 call by TCRdb cannot be tested. The CDR3 runs 14 residues. CDR1 and CDR2 (germline): LGHDT, YNNKEL (reference sequence). The CDR3 sequence: CASSHRDRPYEQYF.

The chain is built from TRBV27 and TRBJ2-1; TCRdb gives TRBD1 as the D gene, but with no DNA this cannot be confirmed. Germline V gene lookup returns CDR1 MNHEY and CDR2 SMNVEV (reference sequence). The CDR3 loop spans 16 amino acids. This CDR3 is CASSLRWEGGWNEQFF.

This chain connects TRBV10-1 to TRBJ2-5; TCRdb indicates TRBD2, and absent DNA this call remains unverified. Germline-derived CDR1 and CDR2 are WNHNN and SYGVQD (reference sequence). The CDR3 contains 15 residues. This chain's CDR3 is CASSAGLAAEETQYF.

The J gene is TRBJ1-5, the V gene TRBV20-1. Germline lookup yields CDR1 DFQATT and CDR2 SNEGSKA (reference sequence). The CDR3 loop spans 14 amino acids. This chain's CDR3 is CSVLRVGSNQPQHF.

V usage is TRBV28 and J usage is TRBJ2-5; TCRdb designates TRBD1, a call that cannot be tested without DNA. The CDR3 sequence is 15 residues long. The germline CDR1 and CDR2 sequences are MDHEN and SYDVKM. The CDR3 loop reads CASSFRGAGLETQYF.

V usage is TRBV7-9 and J usage is TRBJ2-5; TCRdb's D call, TRBD1, is unchecked because there is no DNA. Germline V CDR1 and CDR2: SEHNR, FQNEAQ (reference sequence). The CDR3 has 16 residues. The CDR3 region is CAGGEKTDLYQETQYF.